What follows are 32 T cell receptor beta chains derived from one specimen sequenced in a study of regulatory T cells in long-lasting Graves disease. The time point was: persistent/refractory GD, antithyroid drugs over 5 years with positive TRAb. Scientists built the TCR library using RNA that was extracted from PBMCs. TCR beta libraries were built with iRepertoire HTBI primers and Arm-PCR of CDR3 regions. TCRdb processed the multiplex PCR reads anew with MiXCR; each CDR3 protein has one entry. The sample has a few hundred thousand distinct CDR3 sequences; approximately 22% are singletons. Specimen: peripheral blood mononuclear cells (PBMCs), collected when the disease was refractory, from a patient treated with antithyroid drugs. The receptors shown here come from a female donor with Graves disease.

This clonotype showed up just a few times. The chain uses TRBV6-5 and TRBJ1-4; 9 nucleotides align to TRBD1. This CDR3 is 15 amino acids long. The germline V gene encodes CDR1 MNHEY and CDR2 SVGAGI. Unmatched junction bases numbered 6, after V lost 4 bases and J lost 6 bases. CDR3 loop: CASSSQQGAYEKLFF. CDR3 nucleotides: TGTGCCAGCAGTTCGCAACAGGGGGCGTATGAAAAACTGTTTTTT.

About this clonotype: Given a much more abundant clone one base away, this may be a read error. The CDR3 ends on some other residue instead of the conserved phenylalanine or tryptophan, so this is likely a read error. The chain employs TRBV11-2 and TRBJ1-4; no clear D gene. CDR3 length equals 15 residues. From germline, CDR1 is SGHAT and CDR2 FQNNGV. The ends were cut back, 1 base at V and 2 bases at J, with 8 bases in the middle. The CDR3 coding sequence is TGTGCCAGCAGCTTAGGATGGAGGACTAATGAAAAACTGTTTCTT. It is translated as CASSLGWRTNEKLFL.

This clonotype was seen repeatedly, ten times or more. This chain joins TRBV28 and TRBJ1-2; no reliable D call. Germline values: CDR1 MDHEN, CDR2 SYDVKM. Trimming left V 3 bases short and J 2 bases short, with 10 bases between. This CDR3 has 14 residues. CDR3 sequence: CASSLARLNYGYTF. The CDR3 DNA reads TGTGCCAGCAGTTTGGCTAGACTAAACTATGGCTACACCTTC.

This chain joins TRBV7-9 and TRBJ1-1, with a tentative D call TRBD1 (5 bases). Germline V gives CDR1 SEHNR, CDR2 FQNEAQ (reference sequence). CDR3 length equals 19 residues. Trimming pared 2 bases from V and 3 bases from J, leaving 25 bases between. CDR3 amino acids: CASSLNPLTQGEEDTEAFF. The DNA for the CDR3 is TGTGCCAGCAGCTTAAACCCCCTAACGCAGGGAGAGGAGGACACTGAAGCTTTCTTT.

This clonotype was seen repeatedly, ten times or more. V usage is TRBV6-9 and J usage is TRBJ1-1; tentatively, D is TRBD1 (6 bases). CDR1 is MNHGY and CDR2 is SVAAGI in the germline V gene. This CDR3 contains 13 residues. The ends were cut back, 3 bases at V and 5 bases at J, with 10 bases in the middle. The DNA of the CDR3 is TGTGCCAGCAGTTACGTCAGGGGAACTGAAGCTTTCTTT. As protein: CASSYVRGTEAFF.

This clonotype was recorded at least ten times. The genes are TRBV2 and TRBJ1-6; D gene unclear. Germline loops: CDR1 SNHLY, CDR2 FYNNEI. Trimming pared 9 bases from V and 0 bases from J, leaving 6 bases between. The CDR3 contains 13 residues. The CDR3 DNA reads as TGTGCCAGTACGAGCTCCTATAATTCACCCCTCCACTTT. It specifies CASTSSYNSPLHF.

At least ten counts were recorded for this clonotype. This sequence joins TRBV24-1 and TRBJ1-2; D not resolved. The V and J ends lost 4 bases and 4 bases respectively, with 6 bases between them. This CDR3 contains 12 residues. Germline-derived CDR1 and CDR2 are KGHDR and SFDVKD. CDR3 region: CATSERGYGYTF. The CDR3 coding sequence is TGTGCCACCAGTGAGCGGGGCTATGGCTACACCTTC.

This rearrangement joins TRBV7-9 to TRBJ1-2; maybe TRBD1 (5 bases). The CDR3 extends over 13 amino acids. Trimming left V 1 base short and J 5 bases short, with 8 bases between. Germline CDR1 SEHNR, CDR2 FQNEAQ (reference sequence). The CDR3 protein is CASSLVPGYGYTF. CDR3 nucleotides: TGTGCCAGCAGCTTAGTCCCAGGGTATGGCTACACCTTC.

The table lists this clonotype with a few counts. This sequence joins TRBV4-2 and TRBJ1-4; no definite D call. The germline V and J ends were trimmed by 0 bases and 8 bases, with 19 bases remaining between them. Germline CDR1 and CDR2: LGHNA and YNFKEQ. This CDR3 region has 17 residues. This chain's CDR3 is CASSQDPLGYFGEKLFF. DNA for the CDR3: TGTGCCAGCAGCCAAGACCCCCTTGGTTATTTCGGAGAAAAACTGTTTTTT.

This chain links TRBV19 with TRBJ2-1, with a possible D match to TRBD2 (5 bases). Trimming pared 7 bases from V and 0 bases from J, leaving 13 bases between. CDR1 and CDR2 (germline): LNHDA, SQIVND (reference sequence). The CDR3 length is 15 residues. CDR3 nucleotide sequence: TGTGCCAGTAAGGAAAAGCGGAGCTCCTACAATGAGCAGTTCTTC. The encoded protein is CASKEKRSSYNEQFF.

This clonotype was recorded a few times. The rearrangement joins TRBV11-2 to TRBJ2-6, with D unresolved. CDR1 and CDR2 from the germline V gene are SGHAT and FQNNGV. Trimming shortened V by 5 bases and J by 1 base, and 9 bases separated the two germline ends. The CDR3 length is 15 residues. Written as DNA, the CDR3 is TGTGCCAGCAGCGTAGGTGCTTCTGGGGCCAACGTCCTGACTTTC. It yields the protein CASSVGASGANVLTF.

Here the CDR3 DNA reads TGTGCCAGCAGCTTAGAAGGGAGCGGAGAGACCCAGTACTTC. Translation gives CASSLEGSGETQYF. The genes are TRBV7-3 and TRBJ2-5; TRBD2 might be the D (5 bases). Trimming took 2 bases from V and 4 from J, leaving 11 bases between them. This CDR3 contains 14 residues. Germline CDR1 is SGHTA and CDR2 is FQGTGA.

This clonotype turned up a few times. The chain uses TRBV20-1 and TRBJ1-1; D remains unclear. Germline V CDR1 and CDR2: DFQATT, SNEGSKA (reference sequence). V lost 6 bases, J lost 0 bases, and 14 bases lay in between. The CDR3 contains 14 residues. The CDR3 nucleotides read TGCAGTGCCAACGACGATTCTATGAACACTGAAGCTTTCTTT. Protein sequence: CSANDDSMNTEAFF.

This clonotype has a count of ten or more. This sequence joins TRBV3-1 and TRBJ1-2; 7 nucleotides agree with TRBD1. After removal of 3 bases from V and 4 bases from J, the junction contained 8 bases not matched to a gene. The germline CDR1 and CDR2 sequences are LGHDT and YNNKEL (reference sequence). This CDR3 spans 15 amino acids. The CDR3 nucleotides are TGTGCCAGCAGCCATGCCAACAGGGGCGGCTATGGCTACACCTTC. Protein sequence: CASSHANRGGYGYTF.

This clonotype was picked up one time. This sequence joins TRBV7-2 and TRBJ1-1; D may be TRBD1 (5 bases). CDR1 and CDR2 from the germline V gene are SGHTA and FQGNSA. V was pared by 4 bases and J by 0 bases, with 9 bases between. This CDR3 is 14 amino acids long. The CDR3, as DNA: TGTACCAGCAGCTGCGGGACCCTGAACACTGAAGCTTTCTTT. It translates to CTSSCGTLNTEAFF.

This clonotype was seen more than once but under ten times. The gene calls are TRBV7-2 and TRBJ1-4, with D possibly TRBD1 on 5 matching bases. Germline V gene lookup returns CDR1 SGHTA and CDR2 FQGNSA. The CDR3 covers 15 residues. Deletions cut 6 bases from V and 5 bases from J, with 16 bases between. CDR3 protein: CASRVNGQGNEKLFF. DNA for the CDR3: TGTGCCAGCAGGGTAAACGGGCAGGGAAATGAAAAACTGTTTTTT.

This clonotype was counted a few times. The J gene is TRBJ1-5, the V gene TRBV27, with D unclear. Trimming removed 5 bases from V and 3 bases from J, with 11 bases in between. Germline CDR1 MNHEY, CDR2 SMNVEV (reference sequence). The CDR3 sequence is 14 residues long. CDR3 region: CASSTGRPNQPQHF. CDR3 sequence (DNA): TGTGCCAGCAGTACCGGACGGCCCAATCAGCCCCAGCATTTT.

This clonotype has only a few counts. The chain carries TRBV5-1 and TRBJ1-1; D gene ambiguous. V was cut by 1 base and J by 1 base, with 8 bases left in between. Looked up from germline, CDR1 is SGHRS and CDR2 is YFSETQ. This CDR3 comprises 14 residues. The CDR3 coding sequence is TGCGCCAGCAGCTTGAGCCAGACGAACACTGAAGCTTTCTTT. It yields the protein CASSLSQTNTEAFF.

The gene calls are TRBV2 and TRBJ2-3; D remains ambiguous. The CDR3 runs 13 residues. Trimming removed 4 bases at V and 5 bases at J, with 10 bases between. CDR1 and CDR2 (germline): SNHLY, FYNNEI. CDR3 nucleotides: TGTGCCAGCAGTGTTCCAACGGTAGATACGCAGTATTTT. It translates to CASSVPTVDTQYF. Based on the CDR3 plus reference TRBV2 and TRBJ2-3, the full variable domain is EPEVTQTPSHQVTQMGQEVILRCVPISNHLYFYWYRQILGQKVEFLVSFYNNEISEKSEIFDDQFSVERPDGSNFTLKIRSTKLEDSAMYFCASSVPTVDTQYFGPGTRLTVL.

This clonotype was detected only a few times. The rearrangement joins TRBV6-1 to TRBJ2-6; D remains unclear. With 6 bases removed from V and 2 bases from J, the gap between germline ends came to 11 bases. This CDR3 comprises 15 residues. Germline V CDR1 and CDR2: MNHNS, SASEGT. CDR3 protein: CASSYTVAGANVLTF. CDR3 nucleotide sequence: TGTGCCAGCAGCTACACCGTCGCTGGGGCCAACGTCCTGACTTTC.

This clonotype showed up just a few times. A read error may account for a junction end that differs from germline. The chain employs TRBV24-1 and TRBJ2-5, with D possibly TRBD2 on 6 matching bases. The CDR3 is 17 amino acids. Germline V gives CDR1 KGHDR, CDR2 SFDVKD. The CDR3 region has the DNA TGTGCCACCAGTGATCCCAGGACTACCGATGGCCAACAGACCCAGTACTTC. Translated: CATSDPRTTDGQQTQYF.

The J gene is TRBJ1-5, the V gene TRBV5-8; 7 nucleotides agree with TRBD1. The CDR3 is 17 residues long. The V gene's germline CDR1 is SGHTS and CDR2 YDEGEE. Trimming removed 4 bases from V and 0 bases from J; junction bases left unmatched: 10. Written as DNA, the CDR3 is TGTGCCAGCAGCACCCGGGACAGCTCAGATAGCAATCAGCCCCAGCATTTT. Protein product: CASSTRDSSDSNQPQHF.

This clonotype was recorded a few times. The rearrangement uses TRBV11-2 and TRBJ2-7, with TRBD2 as a possible D gene (5 bases). The length of the CDR3 is 13 residues. V lost 3 bases and J 6 bases, leaving 12 bases between the germline ends. Germline-derived CDR1 and CDR2 are SGHAT and FQNNGV. The CDR3 coding sequence is TGTGCCAGCAGCTTCGACTACCCTCGCGAGCAGTACTTC. Protein product: CASSFDYPREQYF. The full variable domain, its missing parts supplied by reference TRBV11-2 and TRBJ2-7, is EAGVAQSPRYKIIEKRQSVAFWCNPISGHATLYWYQQILGQGPKLLIQFQNNGVVDDSQLPKDRFSAERLKGVDSTLKIQPAKLEDSAVYLCASSFDYPREQYFGPGTRLTVT.

This clonotype was detected many times. The chain links TRBV28 to TRBJ2-7, with D hard to call. Germline V gene sequence: CDR1 MDHEN, CDR2 SYDVKM. The CDR3 runs to 12 residues. Trimming removed 4 bases at V and 3 bases at J, with 7 bases between. CDR3 loop: CASSSPRYEQYF. In DNA, the CDR3 is TGTGCCAGCAGTTCCCCGCGCTACGAGCAGTACTTC. Full variable domain (rest looked up from reference TRBV28 and TRBJ2-7): DVKVTQSSRYLVKRTGEKVFLECVQDMDHENMFWYRQDPGLGLRLIYFSYDVKMKEKGDIPEGYSVSREKKERFSLILESASTNQTSMYLCASSSPRYEQYFGPGTRLTVT.

This clonotype was detected many times. This chain links TRBV7-2 with TRBJ1-1; D remains unclear. Germline-derived CDR1 and CDR2 are SGHTA and FQGNSA. This CDR3 has 14 residues. Trimming stripped 5 bases from V and 3 bases from J, with 13 bases between. The CDR3 DNA is TGTGCCAGCAGCACTCGATTTGCCGACACTGAAGCTTTCTTT. Amino acids: CASSTRFADTEAFF.

This clonotype was seen at least ten times. The V call is TRBV12-3 or TRBV12-4, the J call TRBJ1-6; no definite D call. CDR3 length: 16 amino acids. V was pared by 6 bases and J by 6 bases, with 18 bases between. The CDR3, as DNA: TGTGCCAGCAGACCGGACCGTTACCCCCCTAATTCACCCCTCCACTTT. This codes for CASRPDRYPPNSPLHF.

In its sample, this clonotype was seen a few times. This chain uses TRBV20-1 with TRBJ2-7; D ambiguous. Germline CDR1 and CDR2: DFQATT and SNEGSKA (reference sequence). There are 14 residues in the CDR3. Trimming removed 5 bases from V and 0 bases from J, with 14 bases in between. The CDR3 loop reads CSAPPPSNSYEQYF. The CDR3 DNA is TGCAGTGCTCCCCCGCCGTCCAACTCCTACGAGCAGTACTTC.

At least ten counts were recorded for this clonotype. Relative to the germline gene, one junction end is altered; a read error may explain this. V is TRBV12-3 or TRBV12-4 and J is TRBJ1-2, with unresolved D. The CDR3 totals 13 residues. The CDR3 here is CASSLGHDYGYTF. CDR3 nucleotide sequence: TGTGCCAGCAGTTTAGGACATGACTACGGCTACACCTTC.

This clonotype was seen ten or more times. V usage is TRBV7-2 and J usage is TRBJ2-7, with 7 positions matching TRBD1. CDR1 is SGHTA, CDR2 FQGNSA, per germline. V was clipped by 4 bases and J by 3 bases; unmatched bases: 3. The CDR3 has 13 residues. CDR3 nucleotide sequence: TGTGCCAGCAGCTACGGACAGGTCTACGAGCAGTACTTC. Translating it yields CASSYGQVYEQYF.

This clonotype was seen more than once but under ten times. J is TRBJ2-5 and V is TRBV6-5, with D unresolved. Trimming shortened V by 2 bases and J by 2 bases, and 6 bases separated the two germline ends. This CDR3 is 13 amino acids long. Germline values: CDR1 MNHEY, CDR2 SVGAGI. The CDR3 reads CASSYTPQETQYF. DNA for the CDR3: TGTGCCAGCAGTTACACCCCACAAGAGACCCAGTACTTC.

This sequence joins TRBV19 and TRBJ1-6, with 7 positions matching TRBD1. CDR3 size: 13 residues. V was pared by 5 bases and J by 8 bases, with 3 bases of the junction left unmatched. The germline gives CDR1 LNHDA, CDR2 SQIVND (reference sequence). The CDR3 DNA follows: TGTGCCAGTAGTGGACAGGAGGATTCACCCCTCCACTTT. Amino acids: CASSGQEDSPLHF.

This clonotype has ten or more counts. The V gene is TRBV7-9, the J gene TRBJ1-5; 9 bases are a match to TRBD1. Germline values: CDR1 SEHNR, CDR2 FQNEAQ (reference sequence). The CDR3 spans 14 residues. V trimming: 6 bases; J trimming: 6 bases; junction bases outside the gene matches: 6. CDR3 loop: CASSLTGGIQPQHF. CDR3 DNA sequence: TGTGCCAGCAGTCTCACAGGGGGCATTCAGCCCCAGCATTTT.